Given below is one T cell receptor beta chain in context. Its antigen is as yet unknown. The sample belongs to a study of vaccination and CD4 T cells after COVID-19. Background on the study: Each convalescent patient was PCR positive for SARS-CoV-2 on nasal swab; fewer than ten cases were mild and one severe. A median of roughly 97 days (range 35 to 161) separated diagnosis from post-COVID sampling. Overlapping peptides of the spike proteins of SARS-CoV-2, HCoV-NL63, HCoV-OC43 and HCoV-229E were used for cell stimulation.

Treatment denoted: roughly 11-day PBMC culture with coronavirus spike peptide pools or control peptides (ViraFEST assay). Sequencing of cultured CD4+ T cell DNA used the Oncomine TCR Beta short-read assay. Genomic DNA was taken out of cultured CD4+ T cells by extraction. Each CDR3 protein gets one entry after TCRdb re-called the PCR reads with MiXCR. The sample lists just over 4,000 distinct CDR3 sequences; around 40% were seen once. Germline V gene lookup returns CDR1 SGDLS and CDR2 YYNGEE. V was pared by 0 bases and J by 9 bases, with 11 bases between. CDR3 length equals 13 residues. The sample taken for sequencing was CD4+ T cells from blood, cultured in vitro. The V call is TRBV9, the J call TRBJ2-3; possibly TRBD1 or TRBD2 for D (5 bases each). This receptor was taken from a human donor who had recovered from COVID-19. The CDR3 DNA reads TGTGCCAGCAGCGTAGGTGAGAGGGACACGCAGTATTTT. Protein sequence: CASSVGERDTQYF.